The next 7 T cell receptor beta chains were all read from a single sample in a study of blood T cell repertoires in COVID-19. The method was immunoSEQ multiplex PCR; TCRdb's version includes in-frame clones alone and lacks a portion of them. The table includes 70,000 to 95,000 clones, 75% to 95% detected once. Material: peripheral blood. The source of these receptors is a woman aged 50 to 65 in a cohort sampled during active COVID-19.

The chain links TRBV9 to TRBJ1-3, with 7 positions matching TRBD1. The CDR3 totals 17 residues. CDR1 SGDLS and CDR2 YYNGEE come from the germline V gene. V was pared by 4 bases and J by 0 bases, with 10 bases of the junction left unmatched. CDR3 DNA sequence: TGTGCCAGCAGCCCGAGAACAGGGGCTCTCTCTGGAAACACCATATATTTT. This translates into CASSPRTGALSGNTIYF.

J is TRBJ2-3 and V is TRBV6-5; 9 bases match TRBD1. V lost 5 bases to trimming and J lost 4 bases; unmatched junction nucleotides: 7. The germline V gene has CDR1 MNHEY and CDR2 SVGAGI. CDR3 size: 15 residues. The DNA for the CDR3 is TGTGCCAGCAGTAGGACAGGGGCTATCGCAGATACGCAGTATTTT. Its protein product is CASSRTGAIADTQYF.

The rearrangement joins TRBV7-2 to TRBJ1-2; the D is unclear. V was clipped by 4 bases and J by 0 bases, with 6 bases between them. Per the germline V gene, CDR1 is SGHTA and CDR2 is FQGNSA. This CDR3 is built from 13 residues. CDR3 DNA: TGTGCCAGCAGCTCCTATTCTAACTATGGCTACACCTTC. Its translation: CASSSYSNYGYTF. The full variable domain, completed using reference TRBV7-2 and TRBJ1-2, is GAGVSQSPSNKVTEKGKDVELRCDPISGHTALYWYRQSLGQGLEFLIYFQGNSAPDKSGLPSDRFSAERTGGSVSTLTIQRTQQEDSAVYLCASSSYSNYGYTFGSGTRLTVV.

This sequence joins TRBV5-1 and TRBJ2-7; 12 bases agree with TRBD2. The V gene end was trimmed by 0 bases and the J gene end by 7 bases; junction bases not matched to a gene: 5. The CDR3 length is 15 residues. CDR1 and CDR2 (germline): SGHRS, YFSETQ. The CDR3 region has the DNA TGCGCCAGCAGCTTGGGTTCTAGCGGGAGGGATGAGCAGTACTTC. It yields the protein CASSLGSSGRDEQYF.

The chain couples TRBV2 to TRBJ1-6; D gene unclear. This CDR3 is 14 amino acids long. Germline V gives CDR1 SNHLY, CDR2 FYNNEI. V was cut by 8 bases and J by 5 bases, with 13 bases left in between. Written as DNA, the CDR3 is TGTGCCAGCGTTACGGGTTTTAATAATTCACCCCTCCACTTT. Translation: CASVTGFNNSPLHF. Based on the CDR3 plus reference TRBV2 and TRBJ1-6, the full variable domain is EPEVTQTPSHQVTQMGQEVILRCVPISNHLYFYWYRQILGQKVEFLVSFYNNEISEKSEIFDDQFSVERPDGSNFTLKIRSTKLEDSAMYFCASVTGFNNSPLHFGNGTRLTVT.

The CDR3 loop is CASSTHPRGGSYNEQFF. As DNA, the CDR3 is TGTGCCAGCAGTACTCACCCACGGGGGGGTTCCTACAATGAGCAGTTCTTC. The genes are TRBV27 and TRBJ2-1; 8 bases are shared with TRBD2. Per germline, CDR1 MNHEY and CDR2 SMNVEV (reference sequence). The CDR3 spans 17 residues. The V gene end was trimmed by 5 bases and the J gene end by 1 base; junction bases not matched to a gene: 10.

J is TRBJ1-1 and V is TRBV28; D not resolved. Germline assignment: CDR1 MDHEN and CDR2 SYDVKM. V was clipped by 9 bases and J by 1 base, with 6 bases between them. This CDR3 has 11 amino acids. Here the CDR3 reads CASHSNTEAFF. CDR3 sequence (DNA): TGTGCCAGTCACTCGAACACTGAAGCTTTCTTT. Combining the CDR3 with reference TRBV28 and TRBJ1-1 gives the whole variable domain DVKVTQSSRYLVKRTGEKVFLECVQDMDHENMFWYRQDPGLGLRLIYFSYDVKMKEKGDIPEGYSVSREKKERFSLILESASTNQTSMYLCASHSNTEAFFGQGTRLTVV.